The 22 T cell receptor beta chains listed next were all sequenced from one sample in a study of metastatic and nonmetastatic thyroid tumors. From the PCR reads, TCRdb re-called clones with MiXCR. Of fewer than 25,000 clones in the sample, roughly 18% were seen once. No treatment had been given to any patient before thyroid surgery. Sequenced sample: blood. The receptors originated from a male donor with papillary thyroid cancer or a benign thyroid nodule (not recorded which). Some clones in this sample may be carry-over from other donors' samples.

This clone has ten or more counts. The chain is built from TRBV19 and TRBJ1-1; D may be TRBD1 (6 bases). This CDR3 is built from 14 residues. Per germline, CDR1 LNHDA and CDR2 SQIVND (reference sequence). Trimming pared 5 bases from V and 0 bases from J, leaving 10 bases between. CDR3 amino acids: CASSLGQMNTEAFF. DNA of the CDR3: TGTGCCAGTAGTCTTGGACAGATGAACACTGAAGCTTTCTTT.

At least ten counts were recorded for this clone. This chain uses TRBV18 with TRBJ1-1; D remains unclear. This CDR3 contains 16 residues. Between the trimmed V and J ends, which lost 5 bases and 0 bases, there was a span of 16 bases. Germline CDR1 and CDR2: KGHSH and LQKENI. CDR3 coding DNA: TGTGCCAGCTCATCCGCTTCGGCGATTATGAACACTGAAGCTTTCTTT. Protein sequence: CASSSASAIMNTEAFF.

This clone was observed at least ten times. The chain recombines TRBV20-1 with TRBJ1-1; D not resolved. V shed 1 base and J shed 1 base, with 13 bases lying between them. CDR3 size: 15 residues. The germline V gene has CDR1 DFQATT and CDR2 SNEGSKA (reference sequence). The CDR3 region has the DNA TGCAGTGCTAGAGCCCCTACACTGGGGAACACTGAAGCTTTCTTT. This sequence encodes CSARAPTLGNTEAFF.

This clone was found many times. The chain joins TRBV6-6 to TRBJ2-1; 8 positions match TRBD1. Per germline, CDR1 MNHNY and CDR2 SVGAGI (reference sequence). The CDR3 extends over 16 amino acids. V trimming: 1 base; J trimming: 5 bases; junction bases outside the gene matches: 7. Here the CDR3 reads CASSYWPGQANNEQFF. The CDR3 DNA is TGTGCCAGCAGTTACTGGCCGGGACAGGCAAACAATGAGCAGTTCTTC.

This clone was found many times. The rearrangement uses TRBV29-1 and TRBJ2-5; D is possibly TRBD1 or TRBD2 (5 bases each). The CDR3 is 16 residues long. V lost 0 bases to trimming and J lost 4 bases, with 18 bases between them. Germline values: CDR1 SQVTM, CDR2 ANQGSEA. As DNA, the CDR3 is TGCAGCGTTGAAGATCTCGGGGTTGACAGACCAGAGACCCAGTACTTC. Translating gives CSVEDLGVDRPETQYF.

A note on this clone: Sequence at one end of the junction differs from germline and may be a read error. The rearrangement uses TRBV2 and TRBJ2-2; 7 bases align to TRBD2. The CDR3 totals 14 residues. The germline V gene encodes CDR1 SNHLY and CDR2 FYNNEI. CDR3 DNA: TGTGCAAGCACCCAAGGGAGGGGTCATGGGGAGCTGTTTTTT. Translated: CASTQGRGHGELFF.

Within the sample, this clone is medium-sized. This chain links TRBV28 with TRBJ2-2; 10 positions agree with TRBD2. The CDR3 is 15 amino acids. V trimming: 7 bases; J trimming: 4 bases; junction bases outside the gene matches: 6. Germline lookup yields CDR1 MDHEN and CDR2 SYDVKM. This CDR3 is CASNLAGETTGELFF. CDR3 DNA: TGTGCCAGCAACCTAGCGGGGGAAACCACCGGGGAGCTGTTTTTT.

This clone appeared a few times. This clone may be a read error of a much larger clone one base away. V is TRBV9 and J is TRBJ1-1; possible D gene TRBD1, 5 bases. The CDR3 consists of 18 residues. Germline V gene sequence: CDR1 SGDLS, CDR2 YYNGEE. CDR3 DNA: TGTGCCAGCAGCCCCCGTGGTTTGGATGCGGGGGAGCAGGCGGCAGCTCTCTTT. It yields the protein CASSPRGLDAGEQAAALF.

This clone is medium-sized within its sample. This chain uses TRBV12-3 or TRBV12-4 with TRBJ1-5, with a weak D call TRBD1 (6 bases). V was cut by 8 bases and J by 3 bases, with 14 bases left in between. The CDR3 sequence is 14 residues long. CDR3 DNA: TGTGCCAGCGGAAACAGGGTTGACAATCAGCCCCAGCATTTT. As protein: CASGNRVDNQPQHF.

The chain uses TRBV19 and TRBJ1-3; D gene ambiguous. Germline CDR1 reads LNHDA; CDR2 reads SQIVND (reference sequence). The ends were cut back, 4 bases at V and 4 bases at J, with 14 bases in the middle. The CDR3 contains 15 residues. This chain's CDR3 is CASSTDGSPGNTIYF. The CDR3, as DNA: TGTGCCAGTAGTACGGATGGATCGCCGGGAAACACCATATATTTT.

This clone is labeled as medium-sized. The chain has TRBV6-4 and TRBJ2-3, with D uncertain. Trimming shortened V by 0 bases and J by 2 bases, and 3 bases separated the two germline ends. Looked up from germline, CDR1 is MRHNA and CDR2 is SNTAGT. The CDR3 has 13 amino acids. CDR3 bases: TGTGCCAGCAGTGACTCGGACACAGATACGCAGTATTTT. Translation gives CASSDSDTDTQYF.

This clone has ten or more counts. J is TRBJ1-4 and V is TRBV20-1, with D maybe TRBD1 (5 bases). The CDR3 extends over 15 amino acids. Deletions cut 1 base from V and 8 bases from J, with 17 bases between. The V gene's germline CDR1 is DFQATT and CDR2 SNEGSKA (reference sequence). The CDR3 reads CSARARTRGGEKLFF. The CDR3 DNA sequence: TGCAGTGCTAGAGCCAGGACACGGGGGGGAGAAAAACTGTTTTTT.

This clone was seen ten or more times. The gene calls are TRBV20-1 and TRBJ2-1; tentative D call: TRBD2 (6 bases). Germline assignment: CDR1 DFQATT and CDR2 SNEGSKA (reference sequence). V lost 3 bases to trimming and J lost 7 bases, with 16 bases between them. The CDR3 has 14 residues. The chain's CDR3 is CSARGPAGLNEQFF. The CDR3 nucleotides are TGCAGTGCTAGGGGGCCTGCGGGGTTGAATGAGCAGTTCTTC.

The rearrangement links TRBV7-9 to TRBJ2-1; possibly TRBD2 for D (6 bases). Per germline, CDR1 SEHNR and CDR2 FQNEAQ (reference sequence). CDR3 length: 14 residues. The V and J ends lost 6 bases and 9 bases respectively, with 18 bases between them. As DNA, the CDR3 is TGTGCCAGCAGGACTGGGACTTACTTGAGTGAGCAGTTCTTC. Translation: CASRTGTYLSEQFF. Complete variable domain (other parts from reference TRBV7-9 and TRBJ2-1): DTGVSQNPRHKITKRGQNVTFRCDPISEHNRLYWYRQTLGQGPEFLTYFQNEAQLEKSRLLSDRFSAERPKGSFSTLEIQRTEQGDSAMYLCASRTGTYLSEQFFGPGTRLTVL.

This clone was found many times. This chain uses TRBV10-3 with TRBJ1-4; D is possibly TRBD1 (5 bases). The CDR3 has 14 amino acids. V was clipped by 2 bases and J by 3 bases, with 7 bases between them. Per the germline V gene, CDR1 is ENHRY and CDR2 is SYGVKD. The DNA for the CDR3 is TGTGCCATCAGTGAGGGGGGGTCTAATGAAAAACTGTTTTTT. Its translation: CAISEGGSNEKLFF.

This clone was seen many times. The chain is built from TRBV9 and TRBJ2-2; D remains unclear. The CDR3 has 12 amino acids. V was pared by 6 bases and J by 2 bases, with 5 bases between. Germline CDR1 is SGDLS and CDR2 is YYNGEE. CDR3 protein: CASMGNTGELFF. The DNA of the CDR3 is TGTGCCAGCATGGGCAACACCGGGGAGCTGTTTTTT.

This clone has a count of ten or more. The chain joins TRBV6-6 to TRBJ1-1; D is unclear. V gave up 9 bases and J gave up 2 bases, with 31 bases separating them. The CDR3 totals 19 residues. Germline CDR1 reads MNHNY; CDR2 reads SVGAGI (reference sequence). Here the CDR3 reads CASLRYKRPLRPTNTEAFF. In DNA form, the CDR3 reads TGTGCCAGTCTAAGATATAAGCGGCCCCTAAGGCCGACTAACACTGAAGCTTTCTTT.

As regards this clone: A read error may explain this, as a much larger clone is one base away. This chain joins TRBV14 and TRBJ1-1, with 8 bases identical to TRBD1. The junction had 10 bases not matched to a gene; V was cut back by 6 bases and J by 4 bases. CDR3 length: 15 residues. Germline assignment: CDR1 SGHDN and CDR2 FVKESK. The CDR3 bases are TGTGCCAGCAGACCCCGGCAGGGGGCCGGCACTGAAGCTTTCTTT. Residues: CASRPRQGAGTEAFF.

The CDR3 coding sequence is TGCGCCAGCAGCTTGGTAGATGGACCCTACGAGCAGTACTTC. Protein product: CASSLVDGPYEQYF. This chain uses TRBV5-1 with TRBJ2-7; no clear D gene. V was clipped by 0 bases and J by 2 bases, with 9 bases between them. There are 14 residues in the CDR3. Germline-derived CDR1 and CDR2 are SGHRS and YFSETQ. Drawing the rest from reference TRBV5-1 and TRBJ2-7, the complete variable domain is KAGVTQTPRYLIKTRGQQVTLSCSPISGHRSVSWYQQTPGQGLQFLFEYFSETQRNKGNFPGRFSGRQFSNSRSEMNVSTLELGDSALYLCASSLVDGPYEQYFGPGTRLTVT.

Ten or more counts support this clone. V and J are TRBV7-9 and TRBJ2-6; D gene ambiguous. The V and J ends lost 7 bases and 7 bases respectively, with 11 bases between them. This CDR3 has 13 amino acids. Looked up from germline, CDR1 is SEHNR and CDR2 is FQNEAQ (reference sequence). The CDR3 reads CASTLSLANVLTF. For the CDR3, the DNA is TGTGCCAGCACCCTCTCCTTAGCCAACGTCCTGACTTTC.

At least ten counts were recorded for this clone. The rearrangement links TRBV20-1 to TRBJ2-5; 9 bases are shared with TRBD2. There are 13 residues in the CDR3. In germline, CDR1 is DFQATT, CDR2 SNEGSKA (reference sequence). The CDR3 protein is CSGERGAQETQYF. CDR3 bases: TGCAGCGGGGAGCGGGGGGCGCAAGAGACCCAGTACTTC.

V usage is TRBV30 and J usage is TRBJ1-5; D may be TRBD1 (5 bases). Germline values: CDR1 GTSNPN, CDR2 SVGIG (reference sequence). The CDR3 loop spans 13 amino acids. Trimming took off 3 bases at V and 0 bases at J, with 6 bases between the two ends. The CDR3 region is CAWSRDSNQPQHF. CDR3 nucleotide sequence: TGTGCCTGGAGCAGGGATAGCAATCAGCCCCAGCATTTT.